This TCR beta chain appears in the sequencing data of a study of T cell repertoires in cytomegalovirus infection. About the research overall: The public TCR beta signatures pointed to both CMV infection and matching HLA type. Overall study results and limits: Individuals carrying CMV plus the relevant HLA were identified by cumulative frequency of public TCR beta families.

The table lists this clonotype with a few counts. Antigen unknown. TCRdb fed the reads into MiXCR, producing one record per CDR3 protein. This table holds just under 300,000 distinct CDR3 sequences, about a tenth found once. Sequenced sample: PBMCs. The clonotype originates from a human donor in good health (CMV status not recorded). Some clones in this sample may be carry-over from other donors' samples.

CDR3 nucleotides: TGTGCCAGCTTTGCTAGCGGGGGTACCTACGAGCAGTACGTC. Translation gives CASFASGGTYEQYV. This rearrangement joins TRBV2 to TRBJ2-7; 10 nucleotides line up with TRBD2. Losses at the gene ends were 8 bases for V and 2 bases for J; bases not matched to a gene: 6. The length of the CDR3 is 14 residues. CDR1 is SNHLY, CDR2 FYNNEI, per germline.